This T cell receptor beta chain was sequenced during a study of identical twins. This clonotype turned up a few times. TCRdb re-derived calls from the 5' RACE reads in MiXCR, one entry per CDR3 protein. The data hold a few hundred thousand distinct CDR3 sequences, with roughly an eighth observed a single time. Between the trimmed V and J ends, which lost 2 bases and 5 bases, there was a span of 12 bases. This CDR3 region has 14 residues. Per the germline V gene, CDR1 is WSHSY and CDR2 is SAAADI. Separately, the same data were catalogued under a study of yellow fever vaccine responses in identical twins. This second study says: Vaccine T cell responses of twins reportedly seemed partly convergent and partly personalized.

Sample: CD8+ T cells sorted from blood. This TCR derives from a young woman in good health. The chain couples TRBV10-2 to TRBJ1-1; TRBD1 is a possible D gene (5 bases). The CDR3 sequence: CASSEGGVGTEAFF. The CDR3 coding sequence is TGCGCCAGCAGTGAGGGGGGGGTTGGGACTGAAGCTTTCTTT.